Presented here are 27 T cell receptor beta chains from one specimen sequenced in a study of shared clonotypes between healthy human individuals. The protocol was immunoSEQ multiplex PCR, while the TCRdb copy is restricted to in-frame clones and leaves out a portion. The sample consists of approximately 1,000,000 clones, about 84% of them appearing once. The sequencing sample was made of memory CD4+ T cells from PBMCs. Subset of the sample: CD45RA-negative fraction. The receptors were sampled from a man between 18 and 35 years old in good health. Some clones in this sample may be carry-over from other donors' samples.

This clone was found a few times. The chain links TRBV28 to TRBJ1-5, with D perhaps TRBD1 (6 bases). The germline V gene encodes CDR1 MDHEN and CDR2 SYDVKM. V was shortened by 6 bases and J by 2 bases, with 11 bases between the two germline ends. The CDR3 loop spans 14 amino acids. CDR3 loop: CASRIGGGNQPQHF. The CDR3 DNA follows: TGTGCCAGCAGGATAGGGGGGGGCAATCAGCCCCAGCATTTT.

This chain links TRBV28 with TRBJ2-5; 7 bases agree with TRBD2. CDR3 length: 14 residues. Germline trimming cut 3 bases from V and 5 bases from J; bases unmatched to any gene: 6. The germline CDR1 and CDR2 sequences are MDHEN and SYDVKM. The CDR3 bases are TGTGCCAGCAGTTTTTTGCTCGGGGGGGAGACCCAGTACTTC. This gives the protein CASSFLLGGETQYF.

The chain joins TRBV18 to TRBJ2-1; the D gene is possibly TRBD2 (6 bases). The CDR3 consists of 16 residues. Germline CDR1 KGHSH, CDR2 LQKENI. V was pared by 4 bases and J by 6 bases, with 19 bases between. The CDR3 region has the DNA TGTGCCAGCTCACTCTTGGGTGGCGGGGTACTCAATGAGCAGTTCTTC. Its protein is CASSLLGGGVLNEQFF.

The chain couples TRBV6-5 to TRBJ2-7; a possible D gene is TRBD2 (6 bases). Germline CDR1 is MNHEY and CDR2 is SVGAGI. Trimming cost V 4 bases and J 7 bases, with 23 bases left between them. This CDR3 region has 16 residues. In DNA, the CDR3 is TGTGCCAGCAGTTCGGGGTCTTCCAGGATACGGGGGGAGCAGTACTTC. Translation: CASSSGSSRIRGEQYF.

As DNA, the CDR3 is TGTGCCAGCAGCAGCAGCCGGGCTGAAGCTTTCTTT. Translated: CASSSSRAEAFF. This chain links TRBV7-9 with TRBJ1-1, with unresolved D. Trimming took 5 bases from V and 6 from J, leaving 10 bases between them. Germline CDR1 and CDR2: SEHNR and FQNEAQ (reference sequence). The CDR3 length is 12 residues.

The chain combines TRBV7-6 with TRBJ2-3, with 7 bases lining up with TRBD2. The length of the CDR3 is 14 residues. The V and J ends lost 4 bases and 5 bases, in that order; junction bases with no gene match: 6. Germline CDR1 SGHVS, CDR2 FNYEAQ. The CDR3 region is CASSWAGVGDTQYF. CDR3 nucleotide sequence: TGTGCCAGCAGCTGGGCGGGAGTTGGAGATACGCAGTATTTT. The variable domain in full, completed from reference TRBV7-6 and TRBJ2-3, reads GAGVSQSPRYKVTKRGQDVALRCDPISGHVSLYWYRQALGQGPEFLTYFNYEAQQDKSGLPNDRFSAERPEGSISTLTIQRTEQRDSAMYRCASSWAGVGDTQYFGPGTRLTVL.

The chain has TRBV5-1 and TRBJ2-2; 8 nucleotides agree with TRBD1. Looked up from germline, CDR1 is SGHRS and CDR2 is YFSETQ. J lost 5 bases, V lost 4 bases, and 7 bases had no gene match. CDR3 length: 15 residues. CDR3 protein: CASSLVGQETGELFF. CDR3 bases: TGCGCCAGCAGCCTAGTGGGACAGGAGACCGGGGAGCTGTTTTTT.

The chain has TRBV6-6 and TRBJ1-2; D unresolved. Trimming shortened V by 4 bases and J by 7 bases, and 19 bases separated the two germline ends. The CDR3 is 15 residues long. Germline CDR1 MNHNY, CDR2 SVGAGI (reference sequence). For the CDR3, the DNA is TGTGCCAGCAGTTCGAGACCGGGCACTGAGAGTGGCTACACCTTC. Translation: CASSSRPGTESGYTF.

This clone was counted only a few times. The V call is TRBV5-1, the J call TRBJ1-1, with D unresolved. Germline V CDR1 and CDR2: SGHRS, YFSETQ. V lost 0 bases and J lost 5, with 5 bases in between. The CDR3 loop spans 12 amino acids. CDR3 sequence reads: CASSLDLTEAFF. The CDR3 DNA is TGCGCCAGCAGCTTGGACTTGACTGAAGCTTTCTTT.

The chain recombines TRBV11-3 with TRBJ2-2; D is unclear. The CDR3 totals 14 residues. Germline V lookup: CDR1 SGHNT, CDR2 YENEEA. V was clipped by 5 bases and J by 1 base, with 8 bases between them. The CDR3 DNA follows: TGTGCCAGCAGCCGTGCTGAGAACACCGGGGAGCTGTTTTTT. It translates to CASSRAENTGELFF.

This clone occurred a few times. The chain combines TRBV5-4 with TRBJ2-3; the D is unclear. The CDR3 length is 13 residues. V was trimmed by 1 base and J by 6 bases, leaving 9 bases between them. The germline gives CDR1 SGHNT, CDR2 YYREEE (reference sequence). CDR3 protein: CASSLPELDTQYF. Here the CDR3 DNA reads TGTGCCAGCAGCTTGCCAGAATTGGATACGCAGTATTTT.

The rearrangement uses TRBV5-1 and TRBJ1-5; no clear D gene. Germline values: CDR1 SGHRS, CDR2 YFSETQ. V dropped 4 bases and J dropped 6 bases, with 11 bases sitting between them. The CDR3 loop spans 13 amino acids. The CDR3 region has the DNA TGCGCCAGCAGCCTGAGTGGTCTTCAGCCCCAGCATTTT. Amino acids: CASSLSGLQPQHF.

The chain uses TRBV5-1 and TRBJ2-1; D gene unclear. CDR1 is SGHRS, CDR2 YFSETQ, per germline. The CDR3 has 12 residues. The germline V and J ends were trimmed by 6 bases and 5 bases, with 9 bases remaining between them. CDR3 sequence: CASTDFHNEQFF. The CDR3, as DNA: TGCGCCAGCACCGACTTTCACAATGAGCAGTTCTTC.

The V and J genes are TRBV11-2 and TRBJ1-2; 8 nucleotides align to TRBD1. Looked up from germline, CDR1 is SGHAT and CDR2 is FQNNGV. V was clipped by 1 base and J by 5 bases; unmatched bases: 12. The CDR3 extends over 17 amino acids. The CDR3 here is CASSLVNAGRGQYGYTF. The CDR3 DNA reads TGTGCCAGCAGCTTAGTAAATGCCGGCAGGGGGCAATATGGCTACACCTTC.

The chain employs TRBV5-8 and TRBJ1-1, with D maybe TRBD1 (5 bases). Germline lookup yields CDR1 SGHTS and CDR2 YDEGEE. The ends were cut back, 4 bases at V and 4 bases at J, with 14 bases in the middle. This CDR3 region has 14 residues. The CDR3 loop reads CASSIRGVGTEAFF. CDR3 coding DNA: TGTGCCAGCAGCATAAGGGGTGTTGGCACTGAAGCTTTCTTT.

The CDR3 reads CASSLRGDIQYF. DNA of the CDR3: TGTGCCAGCAGTTTACGCGGGGACATTCAGTACTTC. This chain joins TRBV7-8 and TRBJ2-4, with D possibly matching TRBD2 (6 bases). V was pared by 6 bases and J by 8 bases, with 11 bases between. This CDR3 has 12 residues. Germline CDR1 reads SGHVS; CDR2 reads FQNEAQ. The complete variable domain, with remaining parts taken from reference TRBV7-8 and TRBJ2-4, reads GAGVSQSPRYKVAKRGQDVALRCDPISGHVSLFWYQQALGQGPEFLTYFQNEAQLDKSGLPSDRFFAERPEGSVSTLKIQRTQQEDSAVYLCASSLRGDIQYFGAGTRLSVL.

The V and J genes are TRBV9 and TRBJ1-4; D is unresolved. CDR1 and CDR2 from the germline V gene are SGDLS and YYNGEE. The CDR3 runs 14 residues. V was clipped by 4 bases and J by 11 bases, with 18 bases between them. CDR3 sequence (DNA): TGTGCCAGCAGCCTGGGGAGTTTAGGTGGGAAACTGTTTTTT. Its protein product is CASSLGSLGGKLFF.

This chain joins TRBV7-3 and TRBJ2-7; 7 nucleotides line up with TRBD2. The CDR3 sequence is 15 residues long. Germline V gene lookup returns CDR1 SGHTA and CDR2 FQGTGA. After removal of 0 bases from V and 5 bases from J, the junction contained 7 bases not matched to a gene. CDR3 in amino acids: CASSLTGRPPNEQYF. CDR3 DNA: TGTGCCAGCAGCTTAACCGGGAGGCCTCCTAACGAGCAGTACTTC.

This chain uses TRBV7-2 with TRBJ2-7; 7 nucleotides agree with TRBD1. The CDR3 sequence is 14 residues long. V lost 3 bases and J lost 1; bases outside the gene matches: 3. In germline, CDR1 is SGHTA, CDR2 FQGNSA. The CDR3 region is CASSLDRPSYEQYF. CDR3 nucleotide sequence: TGTGCCAGCAGCTTGGACAGGCCTTCCTACGAGCAGTACTTC. The complete variable domain, with remaining parts taken from reference TRBV7-2 and TRBJ2-7, reads GAGVSQSPSNKVTEKGKDVELRCDPISGHTALYWYRQSLGQGLEFLIYFQGNSAPDKSGLPSDRFSAERTGGSVSTLTIQRTQQEDSAVYLCASSLDRPSYEQYFGPGTRLTVT.

The chain joins TRBV19 to TRBJ1-4; maybe TRBD1 (5 bases). The CDR3 has 13 residues. Germline CDR1 is LNHDA and CDR2 is SQIVND (reference sequence). Trimming pared 5 bases from V and 7 bases from J, leaving 11 bases between. In DNA form, the CDR3 reads TGTGCCAGTAGTGGCAGGGACTCTGAAAAACTGTTTTTT. It yields the protein CASSGRDSEKLFF.

This sequence joins TRBV4-2 and TRBJ1-3; 9 bases fit TRBD1. This CDR3 contains 16 residues. The germline V gene has CDR1 LGHNA and CDR2 YNFKEQ. Trimming took 1 base from V and 4 from J; bases not matched to a gene: 5. The CDR3 DNA sequence: TGTGCCAGCAGCCAAGGAAGGACAGGGGCAGGAAACACCATATATTTT. As protein: CASSQGRTGAGNTIYF.

The chain joins TRBV6-4 to TRBJ2-7; unclear D gene. Between the trimmed V and J ends, which lost 6 bases and 6 bases, there was a span of 6 bases. The CDR3 has 10 residues. Germline CDR1 reads MRHNA; CDR2 reads SNTAGT. Here the CDR3 DNA reads TGTGCCAGCAGGGTAGGCGAGCAGTACTTC. It encodes CASRVGEQYF.

V and J are TRBV7-9 and TRBJ2-5, with 8 bases identical to TRBD1. Trimming at V came to 10 bases and at J to 9 bases, leaving 16 bases not matched to a gene. The germline gives CDR1 SEHNR, CDR2 FQNEAQ (reference sequence). The CDR3 totals 14 residues. The CDR3 protein is CATVGQGRVGAQYF. CDR3 nucleotides: TGTGCCACCGTCGGACAGGGCCGAGTTGGGGCCCAGTACTTC.

The rearrangement joins TRBV7-2 to TRBJ1-1; no reliable D call. The CDR3 sequence is 13 residues long. CDR1 is SGHTA, CDR2 FQGNSA, per germline. V was shortened by 7 bases and J by 2 bases, with 11 bases between the two germline ends. The CDR3 DNA reads TGTGCCAGCAATCCCGAAACTAACACTGAAGCTTTCTTT. Protein sequence: CASNPETNTEAFF.

This sequence joins TRBV5-1 and TRBJ1-2; a weak D match, TRBD1 (5 bases). Germline V lookup: CDR1 SGHRS, CDR2 YFSETQ. V was pared by 7 bases and J by 4 bases, with 20 bases between. The CDR3 contains 15 residues. The CDR3 DNA is TGCGCCAGCCGACCCCGGGAGGGGTTAGGCTATGGCTACACCTTC. Translation gives CASRPREGLGYGYTF.

This clone was recorded only once. This rearrangement joins TRBV27 to TRBJ2-4; TRBD2 matches at 9 bases. V was clipped by 4 bases and J by 15 bases; unmatched bases: 10. Germline-derived CDR1 and CDR2 are MNHEY and SMNVEV (reference sequence). The CDR3 contains 13 residues. This chain's CDR3 is CASSYTAGGSWYF. The CDR3 DNA reads TGTGCCAGCAGTTACACAGCGGGGGGTTCATGGTACTTC.

This chain links TRBV2 with TRBJ1-5, with D possibly being TRBD1 (5 bases). Per germline, CDR1 SNHLY and CDR2 FYNNEI. There are 14 residues in the CDR3. Trimming took 4 bases from V and 3 from J, leaving 10 bases between them. The CDR3 sequence: CASSVADTNQPQHF. CDR3 nucleotide sequence: TGTGCCAGCAGTGTAGCGGACACCAATCAGCCCCAGCATTTT.